This T cell receptor (beta chain) was documented in a study of cytomegalovirus exposure and HLA in healthy donors. Study-level findings and limits: In a later analysis, approximately 15,000 TCR beta sequences were associated with HLA alleles at 0.05 false discovery rate. With DRB1 most and HLA-C fewest, TCR association rates differed between HLA loci in a later analysis. In terms of immune exposure information, only CMV serostatus was available.

The PCR employed 60 Vbeta primers together with 13 Jbeta primers. Profiling relied on immunoSEQ multiplex PCR, and the TCRdb table lists in-frame clones only, not all of them. In total, the table holds roughly 35,000 clones. For this clone: As yet, its antigen is unknown.

V lost 4 bases to trimming and J lost 1 base; unmatched junction nucleotides: 7. Germline V gene sequence: CDR1 SGHDT, CDR2 YYEEEE. This CDR3 is built from 15 residues. The receptor was isolated from a woman between 35 and 50 years old in good health and CMV-seropositive. The chain uses TRBV5-6 and TRBJ1-1, with 7 bases matching TRBD1. Sequencing was done on a sample of PBMCs. As DNA, the CDR3 is TGTGCCAGCAGCCCGGCAGGACAGGAGAACACTGAAGCTTTCTTT. As protein: CASSPAGQENTEAFF.